One and the same sample provided the 12 T cell receptor beta chains below, sequenced in a study of T cell responses to AZD1222 COVID-19 vaccine. TCRdb's table, derived via immunoSEQ multiplex PCR, lists solely in-frame clones and lacks some. The sample holds under 90,000 clones, approximately 83% seen once. The specimen comprised peripheral blood, sampled 28 days after the second AZD1222 dose. The receptors stem from an adult who received the AZD1222 COVID-19 vaccine.

This sequence joins TRBV7-2 and TRBJ1-1; D remains ambiguous. The germline V gene encodes CDR1 SGHTA and CDR2 FQGNSA. Trimming shortened V by 1 base and J by 0 bases, and 9 bases separated the two germline ends. CDR3 length equals 15 residues. For the CDR3, the DNA is TGTGCCAGCAGCTTAGATGGGAGCTTGAACACTGAAGCTTTCTTT. Protein product: CASSLDGSLNTEAFF. The whole variable domain, filled in from reference TRBV7-2 and TRBJ1-1, reads GAGVSQSPSNKVTEKGKDVELRCDPISGHTALYWYRQSLGQGLEFLIYFQGNSAPDKSGLPSDRFSAERTGGSVSTLTIQRTQQEDSAVYLCASSLDGSLNTEAFFGQGTRLTVV.

The J gene is TRBJ1-2, the V gene TRBV19; 10 nucleotides match TRBD1. Germline V gene sequence: CDR1 LNHDA, CDR2 SQIVND (reference sequence). The ends lost 2 bases at V and 4 bases at J; junction bases unmatched: 7. This CDR3 region has 16 residues. CDR3 protein: CASSISADRGPYGYTF. CDR3 bases: TGTGCCAGTAGTATATCGGCTGACAGGGGGCCCTATGGCTACACCTTC.

This clone was recorded once. The V and J genes are TRBV24-1 and TRBJ1-5; 7 bases fit TRBD1. Germline values: CDR1 KGHDR, CDR2 SFDVKD. The CDR3 is 14 residues long. V lost 3 bases and J lost 7; bases outside the gene matches: 5. This CDR3 reads CATSDGPGGQPQHF. The CDR3, as DNA: TGTGCCACCAGTGATGGGCCAGGGGGACAGCCCCAGCATTTT.

This clone appeared a few times. V is TRBV5-1 and J is TRBJ1-6; no clear D. Trimming stripped 2 bases from V and 10 bases from J, with 16 bases between. CDR1 and CDR2 (germline): SGHRS, YFSETQ. The CDR3 loop spans 15 amino acids. In nucleotides, the CDR3 is TGCGCCAGCAGCTTCAGCGGTTCGGAGCGGTCACCCCTCCACTTT. Its translation: CASSFSGSERSPLHF.

V gene TRBV30 combines with J gene TRBJ1-2; tentatively, D is TRBD1 (6 bases). Germline V lookup: CDR1 GTSNPN, CDR2 SVGIG (reference sequence). Between the trimmed V and J ends, which lost 3 bases and 3 bases, there was a span of 17 bases. This CDR3 region has 15 residues. The CDR3 nucleotides read TGTGCCTGGAGGGCGCAGGGGCGGCGGGACTATGGCTACACCTTC. Its protein product is CAWRAQGRRDYGYTF.

This chain links TRBV5-4 with TRBJ2-5; TRBD1 aligns across 8 bases. J was trimmed by 7 bases and V by 4 bases; bases with no gene match: 12. There are 15 residues in the CDR3. Germline CDR1 and CDR2: SGHNT and YYREEE (reference sequence). CDR3 DNA: TGTGCCAGCAGCCCGAACGCACAGGGGGATGTGACCCAGTACTTC. It yields the protein CASSPNAQGDVTQYF.

The rearrangement uses TRBV2 and TRBJ2-5; TRBD2 agrees at 11 bases. V trimming: 5 bases; J trimming: 4 bases; junction bases outside the gene matches: 3. CDR1 and CDR2 (germline): SNHLY, FYNNEI. This CDR3 is built from 14 residues. CDR3 nucleotides: TGTGCCAGCAGTAGAGGGACTAGCGGAGAGACCCAGTACTTC. Translating gives CASSRGTSGETQYF. Complete variable domain (other parts from reference TRBV2 and TRBJ2-5): EPEVTQTPSHQVTQMGQEVILRCVPISNHLYFYWYRQILGQKVEFLVSFYNNEISEKSEIFDDQFSVERPDGSNFTLKIRSTKLEDSAMYFCASSRGTSGETQYFGPGTRLLVL.

This chain connects TRBV5-1 to TRBJ2-1; 8 bases are a match to TRBD2. Trimming took 6 bases from V and 8 from J; bases not matched to a gene: 10. CDR3 size: 14 residues. Germline values: CDR1 SGHRS, CDR2 YFSETQ. CDR3 region: CASTDPGLVDEQFF. For the CDR3, the DNA is TGCGCCAGCACCGACCCGGGACTAGTAGATGAGCAGTTCTTC.

V usage is TRBV28 and J usage is TRBJ1-5; D may be TRBD1 (6 bases). The germline V and J ends were trimmed by 4 bases and 7 bases, with 14 bases remaining between them. CDR3 length: 14 amino acids. The germline CDR1 and CDR2 sequences are MDHEN and SYDVKM. The CDR3 is CASSSTGLSQPQHF. CDR3 bases: TGTGCCAGCAGTTCCACAGGGTTATCGCAGCCCCAGCATTTT.

J is TRBJ1-2 and V is TRBV10-3; 8 bases agree with TRBD1. The CDR3 sequence is 14 residues long. Germline loops: CDR1 ENHRY, CDR2 SYGVKD. The J segment lost 4 bases and the V segment lost 6 bases, leaving 7 bases of the junction unmatched. CDR3 coding DNA: TGTGCCATCAGAGTAGGGACAGGCCTCTATGGCTACACCTTC. The encoded protein is CAIRVGTGLYGYTF.

The J gene is TRBJ1-5, the V gene TRBV5-5; 9 positions match TRBD1. This CDR3 contains 15 residues. Looked up from germline, CDR1 is SGHKS and CDR2 is YYEKEE (reference sequence). Trimming removed 3 bases from V and 0 bases from J; junction bases left unmatched: 1. The CDR3 bases are TGTGCCAGCAGCTGGACAGGGGATAGCAATCAGCCCCAGCATTTT. Translation: CASSWTGDSNQPQHF. Full variable domain (outside the CDR3, taken from reference TRBV5-5 and TRBJ1-5): DAGVTQSPTHLIKTRGQQVTLRCSPISGHKSVSWYQQVLGQGPQFIFQYYEKEERGRGNFPDRFSARQFPNYSSELNVNALLLGDSALYLCASSWTGDSNQPQHFGDGTRLSIL.

The chain has TRBV28 and TRBJ1-5; 9 positions agree with TRBD1. Looked up from germline, CDR1 is MDHEN and CDR2 is SYDVKM. V trimming: 1 base; J trimming: 7 bases; junction bases outside the gene matches: 26. The CDR3 contains 22 residues. CDR3 amino acids: CASSLSGTEQGAYNRPWQPQHF. CDR3 coding DNA: TGTGCCAGCAGTTTATCGGGCACAGAACAGGGGGCTTATAATCGGCCCTGGCAGCCCCAGCATTTT. Looking up the rest from reference TRBV28 and TRBJ1-5 gives the full variable domain: DVKVTQSSRYLVKRTGEKVFLECVQDMDHENMFWYRQDPGLGLRLIYFSYDVKMKEKGDIPEGYSVSREKKERFSLILESASTNQTSMYLCASSLSGTEQGAYNRPWQPQHFGDGTRLSIL.